The rows below give T cell receptor beta chains drawn from one sample of a study of blood T cell repertoires in COVID-19. Profiled with immunoSEQ multiplex PCR; TCRdb holds only in-frame clones, not every one. The table shows approximately 380,000 clones, with approximately 81% occurring only once. Sample: peripheral blood. These receptors all stem from a woman between 18 and 29 years old with acute or convalescent COVID-19. CDR3s include the opening cysteine and the closing phenylalanine or tryptophan. Fields, in order: J gene, clone size, D gene, V gene, CDR3 protein, CDR3 DNA. A D gene is named only where the DNA matches it firmly. Only some rows state a clone size, as once, few, many or a class for expanded clones.

J gene: TRBJ2-7; clone size: few; D gene: NA; V gene: TRBV27; CDR3 protein: CASSLIRGYEQYF; CDR3 DNA: TGTGCCAGCAGTTTGATTCGGGGCTACGAGCAGTACTTC
J gene: TRBJ2-1; clone size: NA; D gene: NA; V gene: TRBV18; CDR3 protein: CASSGFRTALDYEQFF; CDR3 DNA: TGTGCCAGCTCAGGGTTCCGGACAGCTCTCGATTATGAGCAGTTCTTC
J gene: TRBJ1-1; clone size: once; D gene: NA; V gene: TRBV15; CDR3 protein: CATSRQGNTEAFF; CDR3 DNA: TGTGCCACCAGCAGACAGGGGAACACTGAAGCTTTCTTT
J gene: TRBJ2-3; clone size: NA; D gene: NA; V gene: TRBV10-3; CDR3 protein: CATGLRAGGTDTQYF; CDR3 DNA: TGTGCCACCGGATTAAGGGCAGGGGGCACAGATACGCAGTATTTT
J gene: TRBJ2-3; clone size: NA; D gene: NA; V gene: TRBV9; CDR3 protein: CASSVGAPSTDTQYF; CDR3 DNA: TGTGCCAGCAGCGTAGGCGCTCCTAGCACAGATACGCAGTATTTT
J gene: TRBJ1-2; clone size: NA; D gene: TRBD1; V gene: TRBV9; CDR3 protein: CASSLRSRDSTYGYTF; CDR3 DNA: TGTGCCAGCAGCCTTCGGTCCCGGGACAGCACCTATGGCTACACCTTC
J gene: TRBJ2-1; clone size: NA; D gene: NA; V gene: TRBV19; CDR3 protein: CASSIGRAGDMLTYNEQFF; CDR3 DNA: TGTGCCAGTAGTATAGGGCGTGCCGGGGACATGCTGACCTACAATGAGCAGTTCTTC
J gene: TRBJ2-3; clone size: NA; D gene: NA; V gene: TRBV25-1; CDR3 protein: CASSESPVGQHTDTQYF; CDR3 DNA: TGTGCCAGCAGTGAATCCCCCGTAGGACAGCACACAGATACGCAGTATTTT
J gene: TRBJ1-1; clone size: NA; D gene: NA; V gene: TRBV19; CDR3 protein: CASSIFGNPGTEAFF; CDR3 DNA: TGTGCCAGTAGTATTTTCGGGAATCCGGGCACTGAAGCTTTCTTT
J gene: TRBJ1-2; clone size: NA; D gene: NA; V gene: TRBV5-4; CDR3 protein: CASSLESENYGYTF; CDR3 DNA: TGTGCCAGCAGCCTGGAGTCGGAGAACTATGGCTACACCTTC
J gene: TRBJ2-7; clone size: few; D gene: NA; V gene: TRBV9; CDR3 protein: CASSVTHSYEQYF; CDR3 DNA: TGTGCCAGCAGCGTGACACATTCCTACGAGCAGTACTTC
J gene: TRBJ1-2; clone size: NA; D gene: NA; V gene: TRBV5-1; CDR3 protein: CASSVPQGNYGYTF; CDR3 DNA: TGCGCCAGCAGCGTTCCACAGGGAAACTATGGCTACACCTTC
J gene: TRBJ2-1; clone size: NA; D gene: NA; V gene: TRBV5-1; CDR3 protein: CASSSQGYEQFF; CDR3 DNA: TGCGCCAGCAGCTCCCAGGGTTACGAGCAGTTCTTC